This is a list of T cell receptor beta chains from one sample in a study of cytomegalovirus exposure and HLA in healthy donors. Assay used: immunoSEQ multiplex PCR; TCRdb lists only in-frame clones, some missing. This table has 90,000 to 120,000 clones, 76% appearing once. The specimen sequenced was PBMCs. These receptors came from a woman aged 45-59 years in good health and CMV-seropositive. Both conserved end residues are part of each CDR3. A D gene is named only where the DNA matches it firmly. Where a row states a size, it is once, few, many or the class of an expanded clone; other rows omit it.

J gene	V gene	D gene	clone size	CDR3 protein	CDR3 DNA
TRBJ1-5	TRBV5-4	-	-	CASSLNSNSNQPQHF	TGTGCCAGCAGCTTGAACAGTAATAGCAATCAGCCCCAGCATTTT
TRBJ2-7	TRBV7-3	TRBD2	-	CASSVSGGTYEQYF	TGTGCCAGCAGCGTTAGCGGGGGGACTTACGAGCAGTACTTC
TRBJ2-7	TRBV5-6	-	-	CASSLGAGQYF	TGTGCCAGCAGCTTGGGAGCGGGGCAGTACTTC
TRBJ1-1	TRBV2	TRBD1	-	CASRPTGGTAVEAFF	TGTGCCAGCAGACCAACAGGGGGCACGGCCGTTGAAGCTTTCTTT
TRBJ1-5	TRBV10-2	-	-	CASTEVGREQPQHF	TGCGCCAGCACTGAGGTGGGGCGGGAACAGCCCCAGCATTTT
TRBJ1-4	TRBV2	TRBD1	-	CASSVFAGGGEKLFF	TGTGCCAGCAGTGTATTTGCAGGGGGAGGCGAAAAACTGTTTTTT
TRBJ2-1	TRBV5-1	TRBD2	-	CASSLGNSGSTDEQFF	TGCGCCAGCAGCCTCGGGAATAGCGGGTCAACGGATGAGCAGTTCTTC
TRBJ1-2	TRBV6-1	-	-	CASSEGHSPNYGYTF	TGTGCCAGCAGTGAAGGACACAGCCCCAACTATGGCTACACCTTC
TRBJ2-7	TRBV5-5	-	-	CASSFTYGEQYF	TGTGCCAGCAGCTTTACTTACGGGGAGCAGTACTTC
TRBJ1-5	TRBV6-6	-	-	CASSQDSNQPQHF	TGTGCCAGCTCACAGGATAGCAATCAGCCCCAGCATTTT
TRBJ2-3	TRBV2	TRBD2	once	CASSESPASGGDSTDTQYF	TGTGCCAGCAGTGAAAGCCCCGCTAGCGGGGGGGATAGCACAGATACGCAGTATTTT
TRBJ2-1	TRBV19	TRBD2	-	CASREGGGRLNEQFF	TGTGCCAGTAGAGAGGGCGGGGGGCGTCTCAATGAGCAGTTCTTC
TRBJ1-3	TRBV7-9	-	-	CASSLGWQRFSGNTIYF	TGTGCCAGCAGCTTAGGATGGCAGAGGTTCTCTGGAAACACCATATATTTT
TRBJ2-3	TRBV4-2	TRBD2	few	CASSQEWLAGENTQYF	TGTGCCAGCAGCCAAGAATGGCTAGCGGGGGAAAATACGCAGTATTTT
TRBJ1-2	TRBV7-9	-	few	CAEVAAGTFYGYTF	TGTGCCGAGGTAGCGGCAGGGACTTTTTATGGCTACACCTTC
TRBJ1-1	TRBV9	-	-	CASSVGDGGNTEAFF	TGTGCCAGCAGCGTAGGGGACGGGGGGAACACTGAAGCTTTCTTT